The 25 T cell receptor beta chains given below trace back to one sample, sequenced in a study of cytomegalovirus exposure and HLA in healthy donors. In the PCR, 60 Vbeta and 13 Jbeta primers were used. Method: immunoSEQ multiplex PCR; TCRdb's copy keeps in-frame clones and lacks some. The table includes 200,000 or so clones, about 90% detected once. Specimen: PBMCs. The receptor set was obtained from a girl under three years old in good health and CMV-seronegative.

The chain employs TRBV5-1 and TRBJ2-7, with D possibly matching TRBD2 (6 bases). The germline CDR1 and CDR2 sequences are SGHRS and YFSETQ. V was clipped by 0 bases and J by 1 base, with 11 bases between them. The CDR3 has 15 amino acids. The CDR3 here is CASSLGAGGSYEQYF. The CDR3 DNA reads as TGCGCCAGCAGCTTGGGGGCTGGGGGGTCCTACGAGCAGTACTTC.

This clone was seen a single time. The V gene is TRBV7-3, the J gene TRBJ1-2; maybe TRBD1 (6 bases). Trimming left V 5 bases short and J 4 bases short, with 17 bases between. In germline, CDR1 is SGHTA, CDR2 FQGTGA. This CDR3 contains 15 residues. The CDR3 loop reads CASSLRGGGAYGYTF. CDR3 bases: TGTGCCAGCAGCCTCCGAGGAGGGGGGGCCTATGGCTACACCTTC.

Details on this clone: Within the sample, other DNA sequences also encode this same CDR3. V usage is TRBV2 and J usage is TRBJ2-7; 9 nucleotides agree with TRBD1. The germline V gene has CDR1 SNHLY and CDR2 FYNNEI. The junction had 11 bases not matched to a gene; V was cut back by 8 bases and J by 3 bases. The CDR3 spans 15 residues. The chain's CDR3 is CASGQGQGTLYEQYF. CDR3 nucleotides: TGTGCCAGCGGCCAAGGACAGGGGACCCTCTACGAGCAGTACTTC.

This clone has more than one count but fewer than ten. The chain employs TRBV5-4 and TRBJ2-3, with TRBD1 matching over 7 bases. The germline CDR1 and CDR2 sequences are SGHNT and YYREEE (reference sequence). J was trimmed by 2 bases and V by 3 bases; bases with no gene match: 6. The CDR3 is 15 residues long. The CDR3 is CASSSGQQNTDTQYF. As DNA, the CDR3 is TGTGCCAGCAGCTCGGGACAGCAAAACACAGATACGCAGTATTTT. Based on the CDR3 plus reference TRBV5-4 and TRBJ2-3, the full variable domain is ETGVTQSPTHLIKTRGQQVTLRCSSQSGHNTVSWYQQALGQGPQFIFQYYREEENGRGNFPPRFSGLQFPNYSSELNVNALELDDSALYLCASSSGQQNTDTQYFGPGTRLTVL.

V gene TRBV5-1 combines with J gene TRBJ2-2, with 10 nucleotides matching TRBD2. The length of the CDR3 is 16 residues. Trimming at V came to 0 bases and at J to 8 bases, leaving 7 bases not matched to a gene. Germline-derived CDR1 and CDR2 are SGHRS and YFSETQ. CDR3 bases: TGCGCCAGCAGCTTGGTTACAGCGGGAGGGCCAGGGGAGCTGTTTTTT. Its translation: CASSLVTAGGPGELFF.

The chain carries TRBV30 and TRBJ1-4; D might be TRBD1 (5 bases). The CDR3 is 19 residues long. The germline V gene has CDR1 GTSNPN and CDR2 SVGIG (reference sequence). Trimming removed 1 base from V and 0 bases from J, with 21 bases in between. CDR3 nucleotides: TGTGCCTGGAGTGGGGGGAGGGCGAGAGTTTATGCAACTAATGAAAAACTGTTTTTT. Translated: CAWSGGRARVYATNEKLFF.

The rearrangement links TRBV5-4 to TRBJ1-6, with a weak D call TRBD1 (6 bases). This CDR3 contains 18 residues. The V end lost 5 bases, the J end lost 3 bases, and 21 bases lay between the germline ends. Germline-derived CDR1 and CDR2 are SGHNT and YYREEE (reference sequence). The CDR3 reads CASRRTAPYRFYNSPLHF. CDR3 DNA sequence: TGTGCCAGCAGGCGGACAGCTCCGTACCGATTCTATAATTCACCCCTCCACTTT.

The chain uses TRBV7-9 and TRBJ2-5; D gene unclear. The J call may not be correct, given that the DNA end is closer to TRBJ2-7. In germline, CDR1 is SEHNR, CDR2 FQNEAQ (reference sequence). This CDR3 spans 15 amino acids. As DNA, the CDR3 is TGTGCCAGCAGCTACGGCCCGGGTGTCTCCTACGAGCAGTACTTC. This codes for CASSYGPGVSYEQYF.

The table lists this clone with a few counts. CDR3 coding DNA: TGTGCCAGCAGTTTATCCGGGACAGCCCTAGAAGCTTTCTTT. Its translation is CASSLSGTALEAFF. J is TRBJ1-1 and V is TRBV27; TRBD1 matches 7 bases. CDR3 size: 14 residues. Losses at the gene ends were 0 bases for V and 8 bases for J; bases not matched to a gene: 6. The V gene's germline CDR1 is MNHEY and CDR2 SMNVEV (reference sequence).

V and J are TRBV2 and TRBJ2-7; D perhaps matches TRBD1 (6 bases). CDR1 is SNHLY and CDR2 is FYNNEI in the germline V gene. The CDR3 runs to 15 residues. The ends were cut back, 2 bases at V and 0 bases at J, with 11 bases in the middle. CDR3 region: CASSENGGSSYEQYF. The CDR3 DNA sequence: TGTGCCAGCAGTGAAAATGGGGGCAGCTCCTACGAGCAGTACTTC.

The chain combines TRBV2 with TRBJ2-3, with 7 bases fitting TRBD2. J gave up 2 bases and V 4 bases, and 12 bases lay outside the gene matches. The germline gives CDR1 SNHLY, CDR2 FYNNEI. CDR3 length: 17 amino acids. The CDR3 spells CASSGALGGVITDTQYF. CDR3 in DNA: TGTGCCAGCAGTGGAGCCCTGGGGGGGGTTATCACAGATACGCAGTATTTT.

In DNA form, the CDR3 reads TGTGCTAGTGGTTTGGTACTCGGCAGGATGAACACTGAAGCTTTCTTT. It specifies CASGLVLGRMNTEAFF. The V and J genes are TRBV12-5 and TRBJ1-1; D remains unclear. Germline CDR1 reads LGHNT; CDR2 reads FRNRAP. The germline V and J ends were trimmed by 0 bases and 0 bases, with 11 bases remaining between them. This CDR3 comprises 16 residues. Combining the CDR3 with reference TRBV12-5 and TRBJ1-1 gives the whole variable domain DARVTQTPRHKVTEMGQEVTMRCQPILGHNTVFWYRQTMMQGLELLAYFRNRAPLDDSGMPKDRFSAEMPDATLATLKIQPSEPRDSAVYFCASGLVLGRMNTEAFFGQGTRLTVV.

The chain employs TRBV6-1 and TRBJ2-7; D perhaps matches TRBD2 (6 bases). Trimming cost V 8 bases and J 3 bases, with 17 bases left between them. From germline, CDR1 is MNHNS and CDR2 SASEGT. The CDR3 extends over 14 amino acids. The CDR3 is CASVPTSPGYEQYF. CDR3 in DNA: TGTGCCAGCGTCCCGACTAGTCCGGGCTACGAGCAGTACTTC.

The genes are TRBV6-1 and TRBJ2-5; TRBD1 agrees at 7 bases. The J call may be in error: the DNA end matches TRBJ2-7 better. CDR3 length: 14 residues. Germline V gene sequence: CDR1 MNHNS, CDR2 SASEGT. The CDR3 DNA reads as TGTGCCAGCAGTGAACTGGGTAGGGGGCACGAGCAGTACTTC. Protein product: CASSELGRGHEQYF.

The rearrangement joins TRBV30 to TRBJ1-3, with D hard to call. Trimming took 0 bases from V and 5 from J, leaving 17 bases between them. The CDR3 consists of 16 residues. CDR1 GTSNPN and CDR2 SVGIG come from the germline V gene (reference sequence). CDR3 sequence: CAWSVSWAGSRNTIYF. The CDR3, as DNA: TGTGCCTGGAGTGTGAGTTGGGCAGGCTCGCGAAACACCATATATTTT.

V usage is TRBV7-3 and J usage is TRBJ2-2; the D gene is possibly TRBD2 (6 bases). The ends were cut back, 5 bases at V and 4 bases at J, with 17 bases in the middle. From germline, CDR1 is SGHTA and CDR2 FQGTGA. This CDR3 contains 16 residues. CDR3 coding DNA: TGTGCCAGCAGCCCTTCACTAGTGGGGGGCACCGGGGAGCTGTTTTTT. It yields the protein CASSPSLVGGTGELFF.

This chain joins TRBV18 and TRBJ1-4; D is ambiguous. The CDR3 length is 13 residues. V was shortened by 2 bases and J by 6 bases, with 7 bases between the two germline ends. Germline V gene sequence: CDR1 KGHSH, CDR2 LQKENI. CDR3 coding DNA: TGTGCCAGCTCACCAAGACGGGATGAAAAACTGTTTTTT. It specifies CASSPRRDEKLFF.

The chain uses TRBV4-3 and TRBJ2-2, with D perhaps matching TRBD2 (6 bases). Trimming left V 1 base short and J 0 bases short, with 12 bases between. Germline assignment: CDR1 LGHNA and CDR2 YSLEER. This CDR3 has 17 residues. In DNA form, the CDR3 reads TGCGCCAGCAGCCAAGGTTTGGGGGACTCGAACACCGGGGAGCTGTTTTTT. Encoded protein: CASSQGLGDSNTGELFF.

The chain has TRBV5-1 and TRBJ2-7; 12 nucleotides agree with TRBD2. The CDR3 runs to 16 residues. The V gene end was trimmed by 0 bases and the J gene end by 6 bases; junction bases not matched to a gene: 7. From germline, CDR1 is SGHRS and CDR2 YFSETQ. CDR3 protein: CASSLEGLAGRGEQYF. DNA of the CDR3: TGCGCCAGCAGCTTGGAGGGACTAGCGGGTCGGGGCGAGCAGTACTTC.

The V call is TRBV25-1, the J call TRBJ1-1, with D possibly matching TRBD1 (5 bases). The CDR3 has 13 residues. V gave up 0 bases and J gave up 12 bases, with 14 bases separating them. From germline, CDR1 is MGHDK and CDR2 SYGVNS. CDR3 in DNA: TGTGCCAGCAGTGAATATCTTGGGGCTAAAACTTTCTTT. It translates to CASSEYLGAKTFF.

This chain uses TRBV19 with TRBJ2-6; tentative D call: TRBD2 (5 bases). This CDR3 has 14 residues. Trimming left V 6 bases short and J 2 bases short, with 8 bases between. Per germline, CDR1 LNHDA and CDR2 SQIVND (reference sequence). The CDR3 DNA sequence: TGTGCCAGTAGGAACGGGGCTGGGGCCAACGTCCTGACTTTC. Amino acids: CASRNGAGANVLTF. The entire variable domain, with the rest obtained from reference TRBV19 and TRBJ2-6, is as follows: DGGITQSPKYLFRKEGQNVTLSCEQNLNHDAMYWYRQDPGQGLRLIYYSQIVNDFQKGDIAEGYSVSREKKESFPLTVTSAQKNPTAFYLCASRNGAGANVLTFGAGSRLTVL.

The chain links TRBV10-3 to TRBJ1-2; 7 bases line up with TRBD1. This CDR3 comprises 15 residues. Trimming removed 10 bases from V and 0 bases from J; junction bases left unmatched: 11. Germline-derived CDR1 and CDR2 are ENHRY and SYGVKD. This CDR3 is CASLPRTGSNYGYTF. CDR3 nucleotides: TGTGCCAGCCTTCCACGGACAGGCTCTAACTATGGCTACACCTTC.

This clone came up a few times. The rearrangement links TRBV5-1 to TRBJ1-4, with D perhaps TRBD1 (5 bases). There are 17 residues in the CDR3. Germline V gene data show CDR1 as SGHRS and CDR2 as YFSETQ. V lost 1 base and J lost 4, with 17 bases in between. CDR3 sequence reads: CASSLLVGGGLNEKLFF. The DNA of the CDR3 is TGCGCCAGCAGCTTGTTAGTCGGCGGGGGACTTAATGAAAAACTGTTTTTT.

This clone was picked up a small number of times. The V gene is TRBV6-5, the J gene TRBJ1-1, with D uncertain. V lost 11 bases and J lost 3, with 16 bases in between. Per the germline V gene, CDR1 is MNHEY and CDR2 is SVGAGI. The CDR3 consists of 13 residues. For the CDR3, the DNA is TGTGCCCCAGGATTGGGTAGCGACACTGAAGCTTTCTTT. This codes for CAPGLGSDTEAFF.

This chain links TRBV30 with TRBJ2-7; 8 bases are shared with TRBD2. V gave up 3 bases and J gave up 1 base; unmatched junction bases: 5. CDR3 length: 14 residues. CDR1 GTSNPN and CDR2 SVGIG come from the germline V gene (reference sequence). The CDR3 sequence: CAWRVRGGSYEQYF. CDR3 bases: TGTGCCTGGAGGGTCCGGGGGGGTTCCTACGAGCAGTACTTC.